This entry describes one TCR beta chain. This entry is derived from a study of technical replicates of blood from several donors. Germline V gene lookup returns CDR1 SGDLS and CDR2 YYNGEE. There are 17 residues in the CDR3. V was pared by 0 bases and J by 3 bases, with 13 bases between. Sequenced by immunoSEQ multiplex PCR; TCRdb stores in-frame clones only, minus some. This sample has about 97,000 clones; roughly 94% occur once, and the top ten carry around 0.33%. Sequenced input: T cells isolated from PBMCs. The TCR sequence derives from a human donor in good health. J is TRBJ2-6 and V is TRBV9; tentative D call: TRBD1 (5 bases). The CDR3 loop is CASSVAQGAGGANVLTF. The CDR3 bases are TGTGCCAGCAGCGTAGCTCAAGGGGCCGGTGGGGCCAACGTCCTGACTTTC.